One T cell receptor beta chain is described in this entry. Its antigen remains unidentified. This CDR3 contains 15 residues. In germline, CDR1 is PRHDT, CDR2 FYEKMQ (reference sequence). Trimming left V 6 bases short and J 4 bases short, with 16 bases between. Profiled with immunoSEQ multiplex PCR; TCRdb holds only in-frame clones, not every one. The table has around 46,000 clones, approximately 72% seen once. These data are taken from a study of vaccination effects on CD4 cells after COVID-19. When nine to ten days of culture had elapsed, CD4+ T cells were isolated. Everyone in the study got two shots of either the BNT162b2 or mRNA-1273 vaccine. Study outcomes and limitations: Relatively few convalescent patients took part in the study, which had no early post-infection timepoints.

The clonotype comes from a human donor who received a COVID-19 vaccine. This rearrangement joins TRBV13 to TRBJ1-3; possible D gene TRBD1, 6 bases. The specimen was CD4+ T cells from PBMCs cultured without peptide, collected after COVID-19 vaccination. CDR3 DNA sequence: TGTGCCAGCAGATATGGCAGGGGCAGCGGAAACACCATATATTTT. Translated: CASRYGRGSGNTIYF.